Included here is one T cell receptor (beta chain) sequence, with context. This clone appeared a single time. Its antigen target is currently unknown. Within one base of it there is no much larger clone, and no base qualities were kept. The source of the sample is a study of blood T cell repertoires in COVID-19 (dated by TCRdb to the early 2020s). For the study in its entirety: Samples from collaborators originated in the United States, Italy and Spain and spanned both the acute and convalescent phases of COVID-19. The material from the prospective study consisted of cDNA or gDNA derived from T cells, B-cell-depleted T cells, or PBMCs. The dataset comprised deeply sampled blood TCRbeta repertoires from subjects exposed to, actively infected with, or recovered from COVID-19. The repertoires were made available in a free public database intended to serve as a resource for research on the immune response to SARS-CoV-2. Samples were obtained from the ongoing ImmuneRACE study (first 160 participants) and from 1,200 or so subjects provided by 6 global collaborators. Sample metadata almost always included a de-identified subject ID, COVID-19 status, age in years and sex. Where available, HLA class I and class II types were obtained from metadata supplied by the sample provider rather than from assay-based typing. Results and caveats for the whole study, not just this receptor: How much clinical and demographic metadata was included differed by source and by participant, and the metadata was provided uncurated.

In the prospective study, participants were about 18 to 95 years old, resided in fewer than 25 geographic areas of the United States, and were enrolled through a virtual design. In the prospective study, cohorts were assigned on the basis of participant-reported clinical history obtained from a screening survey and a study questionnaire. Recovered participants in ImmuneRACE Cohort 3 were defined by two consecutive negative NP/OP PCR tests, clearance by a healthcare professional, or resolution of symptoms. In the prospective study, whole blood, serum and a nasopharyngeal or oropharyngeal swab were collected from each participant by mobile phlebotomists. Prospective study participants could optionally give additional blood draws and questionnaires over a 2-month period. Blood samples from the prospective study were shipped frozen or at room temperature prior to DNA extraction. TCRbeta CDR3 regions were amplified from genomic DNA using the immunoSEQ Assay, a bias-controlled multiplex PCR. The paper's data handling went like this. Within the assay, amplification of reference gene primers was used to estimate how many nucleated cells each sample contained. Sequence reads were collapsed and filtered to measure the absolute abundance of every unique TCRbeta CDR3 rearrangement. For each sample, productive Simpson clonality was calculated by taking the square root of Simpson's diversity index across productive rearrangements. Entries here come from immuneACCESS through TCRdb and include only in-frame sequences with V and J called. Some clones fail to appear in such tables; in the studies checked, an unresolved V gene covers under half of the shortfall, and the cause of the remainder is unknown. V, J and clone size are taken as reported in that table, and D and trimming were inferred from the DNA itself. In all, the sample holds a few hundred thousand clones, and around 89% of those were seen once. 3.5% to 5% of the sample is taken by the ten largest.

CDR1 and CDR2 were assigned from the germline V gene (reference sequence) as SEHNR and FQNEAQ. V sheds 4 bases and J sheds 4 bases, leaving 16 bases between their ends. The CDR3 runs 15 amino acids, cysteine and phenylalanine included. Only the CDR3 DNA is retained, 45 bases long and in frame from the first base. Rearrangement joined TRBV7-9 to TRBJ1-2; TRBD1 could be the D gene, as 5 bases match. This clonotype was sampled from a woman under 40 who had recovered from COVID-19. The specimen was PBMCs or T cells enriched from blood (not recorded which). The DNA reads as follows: TGTGCCAGCAGCTCTACGACGTGGGGACTCTATGGCTACACCTTC. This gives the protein CASSSTTWGLYGYTF. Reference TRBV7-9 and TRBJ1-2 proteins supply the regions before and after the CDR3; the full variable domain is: DTGVSQNPRHKITKRGQNVTFRCDPISEHNRLYWYRQTLGQGPEFLTYFQNEAQLEKSRLLSDRFSAERPKGSFSTLEIQRTEQGDSAMYLCASSSTTWGLYGYTFGSGTRLTVV.